The 8 T cell receptor beta chains given below trace back to one sample, sequenced in a study of beta chain features in type 1 diabetes. Expressed TCRB transcripts were sequenced after all isolated RNA was converted to cDNA. The repertoire was sequenced with immunoSEQ multiplex PCR; TCRdb's copy has only in-frame clones and lacks some. The table lists approximately 140,000 clones, about 44% of them singletons. The sample taken for sequencing was Tregs from blood. These receptors all come from a man younger than 35 in good health.

The gene calls are TRBV7-3 and TRBJ2-2, with D maybe TRBD2 (5 bases). The length of the CDR3 is 14 residues. The germline V gene has CDR1 SGHTA and CDR2 FQGTGA. V lost 5 bases to trimming and J lost 7 bases, with 14 bases between them. The CDR3 nucleotides are TGTGCCAGCAGCCCCGGATTAGCGAGCGGGGAGCTGTTTTTT. This codes for CASSPGLASGELFF.

This clone was observed a handful of times. The chain joins TRBV4-1 to TRBJ1-1; D is possibly TRBD1 (5 bases). CDR3 size: 16 residues. V was shortened by 0 bases and J by 4 bases, with 15 bases between the two germline ends. Germline V gene sequence: CDR1 MGHRA, CDR2 YSYEKL. This chain's CDR3 is CASSQDGRVRGTEAFF. The CDR3 nucleotides are TGCGCCAGCAGCCAAGATGGGAGGGTAAGGGGCACTGAAGCTTTCTTT.

This clone was observed a handful of times. Other DNA sequences in the same sample also yield this CDR3. The V call is TRBV10-3, the J call TRBJ1-2, with a possible D match to TRBD1 (5 bases). The CDR3 consists of 11 residues. The germline V and J ends were trimmed by 11 bases and 6 bases, with 13 bases remaining between them. Per germline, CDR1 ENHRY and CDR2 SYGVKD. CDR3: CAAGGADGYTF. The CDR3 coding sequence is TGTGCCGCGGGAGGGGCCGATGGCTACACCTTC.

This clone was picked up a small number of times. This sequence joins TRBV28 and TRBJ2-3; 12 bases line up with TRBD2. Germline CDR1 MDHEN, CDR2 SYDVKM. The CDR3 covers 15 residues. The trim removed 6 bases at V and 5 bases at J, leaving 6 bases unmatched. The CDR3 here is CASSIGLAGRDTQYF. CDR3 nucleotides: TGTGCCAGCAGCATTGGACTAGCGGGAAGAGATACGCAGTATTTT.

This clone was recorded a few times. V and J are TRBV6-1 and TRBJ2-7, with D possibly TRBD1 on 5 matching bases. The CDR3 contains 11 residues. Germline CDR1 and CDR2: MNHNS and SASEGT. This chain's CDR3 is CATDNSYEQYF. As DNA, the CDR3 is TGTGCGACAGATAATTCCTACGAGCAGTACTTC.

Only one count was recorded for this clone. The V and J genes are TRBV7-9 and TRBJ2-7, with 8 bases fitting TRBD1. V shed 5 bases, J shed 0 bases, and the junction held 3 bases outside the gene matches. The CDR3 spans 14 residues. CDR1 and CDR2 from the germline V gene are SEHNR and FQNEAQ (reference sequence). In nucleotides, the CDR3 is TGTGCCAGCAGCAAGGACAGGGCCTCCTACGAGCAGTACTTC. Its protein product is CASSKDRASYEQYF.

This clone was detected only a few times. In DNA form, the CDR3 reads TGTGCCAGCAGCGGAAGAGGGACTAGCGGTTCCACAGATACGCAGTATTTT. Encoded protein: CASSGRGTSGSTDTQYF. The chain employs TRBV7-2 and TRBJ2-3; 11 nucleotides line up with TRBD2. This CDR3 is 17 amino acids long. V dropped 5 bases and J dropped 2; count of bases not matched to a gene: 9. Germline V CDR1 and CDR2: SGHTA, FQGNSA.

This rearrangement joins TRBV7-2 to TRBJ2-7; 9 bases map to TRBD1. Losses at the gene ends were 1 base for V and 2 bases for J; bases not matched to a gene: 9. Germline CDR1 SGHTA, CDR2 FQGNSA. The CDR3 sequence is 17 residues long. CDR3 in amino acids: CASSLVEMGTGTYEQYF. In DNA, the CDR3 is TGTGCCAGCAGCTTAGTAGAAATGGGGACAGGGACCTACGAGCAGTACTTC.